Detailed here is one TCR beta chain. These data come from a study of graft-versus-host responses after intestinal transplantation. Germline CDR1 GTSNPN, CDR2 SVGIG (reference sequence). V was trimmed by 2 bases and J by 6 bases, leaving 5 bases between them. The CDR3 covers 11 residues. The table came from immunoSEQ multiplex PCR; TCRdb's copy has only in-frame clones and leaves some out. In the table there are around 9,900 clones, about 95% of which are singletons. This chain uses TRBV30 with TRBJ2-1; the D is unclear. This receptor was taken from a human patient who received an intestinal transplant, so some T cells may come from the graft donor. The input for sequencing was bone marrow, taken approximately 530 days after intestinal transplantation. The CDR3: CAWSLSNEQFF. CDR3 nucleotides: TGTGCCTGGAGTCTGAGCAATGAGCAGTTCTTC.